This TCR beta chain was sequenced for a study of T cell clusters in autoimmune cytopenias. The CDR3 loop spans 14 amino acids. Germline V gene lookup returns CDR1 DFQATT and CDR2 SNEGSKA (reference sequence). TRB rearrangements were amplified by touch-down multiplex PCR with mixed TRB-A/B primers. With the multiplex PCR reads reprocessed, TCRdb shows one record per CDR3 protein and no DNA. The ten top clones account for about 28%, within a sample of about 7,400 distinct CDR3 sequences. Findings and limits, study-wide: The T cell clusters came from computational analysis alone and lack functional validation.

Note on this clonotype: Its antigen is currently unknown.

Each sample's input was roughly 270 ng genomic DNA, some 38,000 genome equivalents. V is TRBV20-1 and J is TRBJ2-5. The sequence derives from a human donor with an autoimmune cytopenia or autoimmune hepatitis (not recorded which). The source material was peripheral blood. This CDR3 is CSARAGNGYNEQFF.